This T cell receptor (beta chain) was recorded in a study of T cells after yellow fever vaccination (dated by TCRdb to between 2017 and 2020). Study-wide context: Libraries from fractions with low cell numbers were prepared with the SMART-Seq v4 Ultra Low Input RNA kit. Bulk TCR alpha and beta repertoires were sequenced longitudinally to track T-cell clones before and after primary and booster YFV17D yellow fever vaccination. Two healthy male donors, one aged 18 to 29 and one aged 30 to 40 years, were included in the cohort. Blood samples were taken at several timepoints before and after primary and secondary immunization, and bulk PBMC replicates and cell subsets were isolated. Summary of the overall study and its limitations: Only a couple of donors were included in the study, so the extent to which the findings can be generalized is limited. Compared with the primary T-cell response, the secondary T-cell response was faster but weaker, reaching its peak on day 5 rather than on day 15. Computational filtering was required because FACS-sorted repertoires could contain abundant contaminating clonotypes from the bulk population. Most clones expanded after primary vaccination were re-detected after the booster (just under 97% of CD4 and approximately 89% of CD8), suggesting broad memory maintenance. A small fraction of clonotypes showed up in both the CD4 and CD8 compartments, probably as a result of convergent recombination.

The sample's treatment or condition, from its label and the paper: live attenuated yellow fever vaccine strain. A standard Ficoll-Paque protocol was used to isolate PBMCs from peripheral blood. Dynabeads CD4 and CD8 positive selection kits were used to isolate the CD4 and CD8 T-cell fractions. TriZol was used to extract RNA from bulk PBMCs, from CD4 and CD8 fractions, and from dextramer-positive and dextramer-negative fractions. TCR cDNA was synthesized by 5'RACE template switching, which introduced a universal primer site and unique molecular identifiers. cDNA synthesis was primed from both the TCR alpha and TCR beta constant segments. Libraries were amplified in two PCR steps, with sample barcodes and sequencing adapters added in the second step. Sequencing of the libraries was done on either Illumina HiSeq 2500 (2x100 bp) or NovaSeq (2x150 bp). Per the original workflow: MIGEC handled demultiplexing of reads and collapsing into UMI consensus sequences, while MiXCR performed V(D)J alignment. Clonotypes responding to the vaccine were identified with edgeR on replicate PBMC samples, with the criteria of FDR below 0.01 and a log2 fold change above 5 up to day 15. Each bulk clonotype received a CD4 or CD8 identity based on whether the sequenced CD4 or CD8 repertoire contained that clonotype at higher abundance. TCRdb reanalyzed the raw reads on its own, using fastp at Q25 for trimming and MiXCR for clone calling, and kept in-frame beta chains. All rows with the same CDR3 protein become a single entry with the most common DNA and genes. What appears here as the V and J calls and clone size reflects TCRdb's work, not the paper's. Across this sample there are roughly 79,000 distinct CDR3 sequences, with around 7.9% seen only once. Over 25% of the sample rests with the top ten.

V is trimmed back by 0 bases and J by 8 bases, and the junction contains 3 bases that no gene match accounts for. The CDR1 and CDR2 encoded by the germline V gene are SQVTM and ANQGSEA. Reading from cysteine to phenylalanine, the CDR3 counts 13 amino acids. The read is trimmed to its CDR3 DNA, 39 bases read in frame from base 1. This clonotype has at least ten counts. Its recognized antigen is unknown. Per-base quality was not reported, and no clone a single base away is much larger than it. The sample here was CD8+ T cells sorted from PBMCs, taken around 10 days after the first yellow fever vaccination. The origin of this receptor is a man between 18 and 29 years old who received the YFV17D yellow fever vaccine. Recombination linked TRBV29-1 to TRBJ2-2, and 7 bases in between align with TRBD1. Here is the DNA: TGCAGCGTTGAAGAGAGGGGGCTGGGGGAGCTGTTTTTT. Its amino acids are CSVEERGLGELFF.